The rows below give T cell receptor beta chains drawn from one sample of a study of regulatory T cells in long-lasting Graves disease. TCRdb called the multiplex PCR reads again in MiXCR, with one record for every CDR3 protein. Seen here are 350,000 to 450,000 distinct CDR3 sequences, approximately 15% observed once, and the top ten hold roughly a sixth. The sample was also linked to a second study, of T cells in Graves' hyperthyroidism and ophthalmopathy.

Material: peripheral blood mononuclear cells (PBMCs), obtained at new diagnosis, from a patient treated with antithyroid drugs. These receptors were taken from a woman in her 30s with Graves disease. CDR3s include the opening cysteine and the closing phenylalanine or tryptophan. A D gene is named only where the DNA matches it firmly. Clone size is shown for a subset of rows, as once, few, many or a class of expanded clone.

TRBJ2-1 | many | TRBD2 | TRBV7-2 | TGTGCCAGCAGCTTAGCGGCCCGAGACGCGGGAGGTTACAATGAGCAGTTCTTC | CASSLAARDAGGYNEQFF
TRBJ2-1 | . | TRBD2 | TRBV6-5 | TGTGCCAGCAGTTACCCCGGGACTAGCGGGCAAACGTTCTTC | CASSYPGTSGQTFF
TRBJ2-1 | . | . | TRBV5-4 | TGTGCCAGCAGTCAAGACTCAGCGAGCTCCTACAATGAGCAGTTCTTC | CASSQDSASSYNEQFF
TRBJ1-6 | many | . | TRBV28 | TGTGCCAGCAGCCCCTTTGCGGGGACAAACTTATCACCCCTCCACTTT | CASSPFAGTNLSPLHF
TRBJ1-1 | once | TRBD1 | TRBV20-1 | TGCAGTGCTAGGCAGGGGGGGCTTGAAGCTTTCTTT | CSARQGGLEAFF
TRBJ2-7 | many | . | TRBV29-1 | TGCAGCGTTGAGGGTCGAACCTACGAGCAGTACTTC | CSVEGRTYEQYF
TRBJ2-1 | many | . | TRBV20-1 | TGCAGTGCTGACGGATCCAATTCCAATGAGCAGTTCTTC | CSADGSNSNEQFF
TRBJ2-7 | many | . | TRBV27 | TGTGCCAGCAGTTCTGGTGGGACTTCATATACCTACGAGCAGTACTTC | CASSSGGTSYTYEQYF
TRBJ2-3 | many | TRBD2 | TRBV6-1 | TGTGCCAGCAGAAAGACTAGCGGGAGCCCAGATACGCAGTATTTT | CASRKTSGSPDTQYF
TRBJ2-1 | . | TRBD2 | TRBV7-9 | TGTGCCAGCAGCTCGGACAGGGGGTTGACTAGCGGGAGGGCCAGGGAGCAGTTCTTC | CASSSDRGLTSGRAREQFF
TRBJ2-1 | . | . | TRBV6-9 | TGTGCCAGCGGTTTACGCCGGACGTCCTCCTACAATGAGCAGTTCTTC | CASGLRRTSSYNEQFF
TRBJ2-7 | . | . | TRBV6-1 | TGTGCCAGCAGTGAAACCCCTAGCGAATCCTACGAGCAGTACTTC | CASSETPSESYEQYF
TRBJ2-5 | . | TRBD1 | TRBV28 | TGTGCCAGCAGTTTTGGGACAGGGGGCCAAGAGACCCAGTACTTC | CASSFGTGGQETQYF
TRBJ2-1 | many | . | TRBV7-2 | TGTGCCAGCAGCTCGTCTTCGGGCAATGAGCAGTTCTTC | CASSSSSGNEQFF
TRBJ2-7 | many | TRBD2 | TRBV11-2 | TGTGCCAGCAGCTTCGCCGGGACTATTACCCCAGAGCAGTACTTC | CASSFAGTITPEQYF